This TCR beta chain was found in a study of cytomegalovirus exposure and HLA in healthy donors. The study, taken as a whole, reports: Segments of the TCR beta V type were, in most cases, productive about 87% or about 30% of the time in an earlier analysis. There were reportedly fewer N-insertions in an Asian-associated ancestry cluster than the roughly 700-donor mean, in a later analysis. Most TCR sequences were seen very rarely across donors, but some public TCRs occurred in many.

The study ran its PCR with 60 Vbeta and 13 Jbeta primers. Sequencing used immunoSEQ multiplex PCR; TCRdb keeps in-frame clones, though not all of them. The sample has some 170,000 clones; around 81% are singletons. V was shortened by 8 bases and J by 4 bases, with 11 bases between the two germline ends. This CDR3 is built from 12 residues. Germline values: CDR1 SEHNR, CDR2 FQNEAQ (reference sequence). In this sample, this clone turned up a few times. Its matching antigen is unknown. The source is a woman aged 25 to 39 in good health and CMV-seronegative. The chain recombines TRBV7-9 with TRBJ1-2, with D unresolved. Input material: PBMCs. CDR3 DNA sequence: TGTGCCAGCTTTGGAGGAGGCTATGGCTACACCTTC. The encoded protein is CASFGGGYGYTF.